This TCR beta chain was sequenced in a study of early T cells in non-severe SARS-CoV-2 infection. For the study at large: Chains stayed unpaired after sequencing of bulk RNA from unsorted whole blood. Notes on the study in general: Matching against VDJdb likely underestimated virus-specific expansions, favoring anti-spike CD8.

After removal of 8 bases from V and 0 bases from J, the junction contained 6 bases not matched to a gene. CDR3 length: 14 residues. The germline CDR1 and CDR2 sequences are PRHDT and FYEKMQ (reference sequence). Individually, cDNA molecules had unique molecular identifiers attached to them. One entry per CDR3 protein, called by TCRdb with MiXCR from the 5' RACE reads. The sample consists of over 80,000 distinct CDR3 sequences, about 12% of them appearing once. This clonotype was recorded a few times. Its antigen is unknown. The source of this sequence is an adult who was a healthcare worker with PCR-confirmed SARS-CoV-2 infection or an uninfected control (not recorded which). J is TRBJ1-1 and V is TRBV13, with 7 nucleotides matching TRBD1. The material sequenced was whole blood, taken at baseline. The CDR3 sequence is CASGEGTVNTEAFF. The CDR3 bases are TGTGCCAGCGGAGAAGGGACAGTGAACACTGAAGCTTTCTTT.